This T cell receptor beta chain was sequenced during a study of blood T cell repertoires in COVID-19. Whole-study context: COVID-19 samples collected from the United States, Italy and Spain covered acute and convalescent phases.

This table comes from immunoSEQ multiplex PCR, and its TCRdb copy is limited to in-frame clones, with some not included. The profile covers around 75,000 clones, with 79% appearing a single time and about 5.4% taken by the ten largest. V lost 3 bases to trimming and J lost 0 bases, with 9 bases between them. The CDR3 is 15 residues long. Germline V lookup: CDR1 LNHDA, CDR2 SQIVND (reference sequence). The receptor was isolated from a woman older than 75 with active or convalescent COVID-19. The V call is TRBV19, the J call TRBJ1-5, with a possible D match to TRBD1 (5 bases). Sequencing used peripheral blood. The CDR3, as DNA: TGTGCCAGTAGTATGGGGGGTTATAGCAATCAGCCCCAGCATTTT. This gives the protein CASSMGGYSNQPQHF. The complete variable domain, with remaining parts taken from reference TRBV19 and TRBJ1-5, reads DGGITQSPKYLFRKEGQNVTLSCEQNLNHDAMYWYRQDPGQGLRLIYYSQIVNDFQKGDIAEGYSVSREKKESFPLTVTSAQKNPTAFYLCASSMGGYSNQPQHFGDGTRLSIL.